One and the same sample provided the 21 T cell receptor beta chains below, sequenced in a study of response to subunit inactivated influenza vaccine. TCRdb analysed the RT-PCR reads with MiXCR anew, one entry per CDR3 protein. The sample shows 400,000 to 650,000 distinct CDR3 sequences, less than 7.5% of them seen only once. The sample in question was PBMCs from blood, obtained roughly 24 months after vaccination. These TCRs come from a man aged 50 to 69 who received an inactivated influenza vaccine.

The chain is built from TRBV10-3 and TRBJ1-2, with 12 bases identical to TRBD1. In germline, CDR1 is ENHRY, CDR2 SYGVKD. The CDR3 covers 15 residues. With 4 bases clipped from V and 6 bases from J, the junction kept 6 bases outside the gene matches. CDR3 sequence reads: CAISVPGQGADGYTF. Written as DNA, the CDR3 is TGTGCCATCAGTGTACCGGGACAGGGGGCGGATGGCTACACCTTC.

The chain recombines TRBV10-3 with TRBJ1-1, with a tentative D call TRBD1 (5 bases). Per germline, CDR1 ENHRY and CDR2 SYGVKD. The CDR3 has 16 amino acids. V was clipped by 4 bases and J by 0 bases, with 15 bases between them. The CDR3 protein is CAISGPGQPMNTEAFF. For the CDR3, the DNA is TGTGCCATCAGTGGCCCAGGACAACCAATGAACACTGAAGCTTTCTTT.

This clonotype was picked up a small number of times. The rearrangement joins TRBV11-2 to TRBJ2-1; 7 bases agree with TRBD1. Germline loops: CDR1 SGHAT, CDR2 FQNNGV. The CDR3 extends over 16 amino acids. V lost 5 bases and J lost 3; bases outside the gene matches: 10. The CDR3 sequence: CASSPDQGVGYNEQFF. CDR3 sequence (DNA): TGTGCCAGCAGCCCTGATCAGGGGGTGGGCTACAATGAGCAGTTCTTC.

The genes are TRBV28 and TRBJ2-3, with D possibly called TRBD1 or TRBD2 (5 bases each). Trimming cost V 3 bases and J 2 bases, with 15 bases left between them. The CDR3 is made up of 16 amino acids. CDR1 MDHEN and CDR2 SYDVKM come from the germline V gene. The CDR3, as DNA: TGTGCCAGCAGTTTTATAGGGGCGGGTTTCACAGATACGCAGTATTTT. This gives the protein CASSFIGAGFTDTQYF.

This clonotype was found many times. This chain uses TRBV7-2 with TRBJ1-4; no firm D call. The CDR3 has 14 amino acids. Trimming stripped 7 bases from V and 8 bases from J, with 17 bases between. Germline V lookup: CDR1 SGHTA, CDR2 FQGNSA. CDR3 in amino acids: CASTDGRRNEKLFF. The CDR3, as DNA: TGTGCCAGCACCGACGGAAGGCGAAACGAAAAACTGTTTTTT.

The chain recombines TRBV15 with TRBJ2-3; 7 bases align to TRBD1. This CDR3 has 13 amino acids. V shed 3 bases and J 5 bases; nucleotides not matched to a gene: 2. The V gene's germline CDR1 is LNHNV and CDR2 YYDKDF (reference sequence). CDR3 nucleotides: TGTGCCACCAGCAGTGACAGGGAAGATACGCAGTATTTT. Its protein is CATSSDREDTQYF. Using reference TRBV15 and TRBJ2-3 for the parts outside the CDR3, the full variable domain is DAMVIQNPRYQVTQFGKPVTLSCSQTLNHNVMYWYQQKSSQAPKLLFHYYDKDFNNEADTPDNFQSRRPNTSFCFLDIRSPGLGDTAMYLCATSSDREDTQYFGPGTRLTVL.

This clonotype showed up just a few times. J is TRBJ2-7 and V is TRBV5-4, with a possible D match to TRBD2 (5 bases). Germline V CDR1 and CDR2: SGHNT, YYREEE (reference sequence). The CDR3 has 14 amino acids. Trimming took off 4 bases at V and 3 bases at J, with 14 bases between the two ends. CDR3 nucleotides: TGTGCCAGCAGCCACGGGTCCAGCGGCTACGAGCAGTACTTC. This gives the protein CASSHGSSGYEQYF.

The chain joins TRBV7-2 to TRBJ2-3; 8 bases are a match to TRBD2. The CDR3 covers 13 residues. In germline, CDR1 is SGHTA, CDR2 FQGNSA. The ends lost 7 bases at V and 6 bases at J; junction bases unmatched: 6. CDR3 nucleotides: TGTGCCAGCAATCTCCGGGAGGGGGATACGCAGTATTTT. Translating it yields CASNLREGDTQYF.

There are a few counts of this clonotype. The chain joins TRBV20-1 to TRBJ2-1; D is possibly TRBD2 (6 bases). The germline CDR1 and CDR2 sequences are DFQATT and SNEGSKA (reference sequence). The CDR3 is 14 amino acids. With 3 bases removed from V and 7 bases from J, the gap between germline ends came to 16 bases. DNA for the CDR3: TGCAGTGCTAGCCCCGGGAGAGGTAGGAATGAGCAGTTCTTC. Protein product: CSASPGRGRNEQFF.

This clonotype was seen at least ten times. This chain joins TRBV10-3 and TRBJ1-1; possibly TRBD1 for D (6 bases). Between the trimmed V and J ends, which lost 5 bases and 5 bases, there was a span of 9 bases. The CDR3 spans 12 residues. Germline CDR1 reads ENHRY; CDR2 reads SYGVKD. Here the CDR3 reads CAISQQGTEAFF. The CDR3 DNA reads as TGTGCCATCAGTCAACAGGGAACTGAAGCTTTCTTT.

This clonotype was counted many times. The V and J genes are TRBV6-2 or TRBV6-3 and TRBJ1-5; maybe TRBD1 (5 bases). This CDR3 comprises 13 residues. Trimming removed 5 bases at V and 5 bases at J, with 10 bases between. CDR1 MNHEY and CDR2 SVGEGT come from the germline V gene. The DNA for the CDR3 is TGTGCCAGCAGTCAGGGACGGTATCAGCCCCAGCATTTT. Amino acid sequence: CASSQGRYQPQHF.

V usage is TRBV5-1 and J usage is TRBJ2-7, with TRBD1 matching 9 bases. The CDR3 consists of 14 residues. The junction had 12 bases not matched to a gene; V was cut back by 9 bases and J by 5 bases. Per the germline V gene, CDR1 is SGHRS and CDR2 is YFSETQ. The CDR3 DNA is TGCGCCACCCAACCCGGGGACAGGGTAAACGAGCAGTACTTC. Translation gives CATQPGDRVNEQYF. The full variable domain, its missing parts supplied by reference TRBV5-1 and TRBJ2-7, is KAGVTQTPRYLIKTRGQQVTLSCSPISGHRSVSWYQQTPGQGLQFLFEYFSETQRNKGNFPGRFSGRQFSNSRSEMNVSTLELGDSALYLCATQPGDRVNEQYFGPGTRLTVT.

J is TRBJ1-1 and V is TRBV7-2; D possibly corresponds to TRBD1 (6 bases). Germline CDR1 SGHTA, CDR2 FQGNSA. This CDR3 is built from 13 residues. V lost 5 bases and J lost 6, with 13 bases in between. The CDR3 is CASSITGLAEAFF. CDR3 DNA: TGTGCCAGCAGCATCACAGGGTTGGCTGAAGCTTTCTTT.

This clonotype occurred many times. This rearrangement joins TRBV12-3 or TRBV12-4 to TRBJ1-4, with 7 bases fitting TRBD1. This CDR3 contains 15 residues. J lost 5 bases, V lost 7 bases, and 10 bases had no gene match. DNA of the CDR3: TGTGCCAGCACCACCGGGACAGCTGAAAATGAAAAACTGTTTTTT. Protein product: CASTTGTAENEKLFF.

The chain carries TRBV29-1 and TRBJ2-4; maybe TRBD2 (6 bases). In germline, CDR1 is SQVTM, CDR2 ANQGSEA. This CDR3 has 15 residues. The ends were cut back, 2 bases at V and 9 bases at J, with 20 bases in the middle. CDR3 residues: CSVESGGFGSGIQYF. Written as DNA, the CDR3 is TGCAGCGTTGAATCCGGGGGATTCGGTTCGGGCATTCAGTACTTC.

This chain connects TRBV10-3 to TRBJ1-3; D gene unclear. V was clipped by 4 bases and J by 0 bases, with 7 bases between them. This CDR3 has 14 residues. Germline values: CDR1 ENHRY, CDR2 SYGVKD. The CDR3: CAISADNSGNTIYF. CDR3 DNA: TGTGCCATCAGTGCTGATAACTCTGGAAACACCATATATTTT.

This clonotype was detected a few times. This chain joins TRBV7-9 and TRBJ2-7; D tentatively fits TRBD1 or TRBD2 (5 bases each). V was pared by 4 bases and J by 5 bases, with 18 bases between. The CDR3 has 15 amino acids. Germline CDR1 and CDR2: SEHNR and FQNEAQ (reference sequence). CDR3 nucleotides: TGTGCCAGCAGCTCCACGGGACCAACTTTGCACGAGCAGTACTTC. Its protein product is CASSSTGPTLHEQYF. The variable domain in full, with the rest retrieved from reference TRBV7-9 and TRBJ2-7, is DTGVSQNPRHKITKRGQNVTFRCDPISEHNRLYWYRQTLGQGPEFLTYFQNEAQLEKSRLLSDRFSAERPKGSFSTLEIQRTEQGDSAMYLCASSSTGPTLHEQYFGPGTRLTVT.

A remark on this clonotype: Without the conserved terminal phenylalanine or tryptophan, this CDR3 likely stems from a read error. J is TRBJ1-5 and V is TRBV12-3 or TRBV12-4; tentatively, D is TRBD1 (6 bases). This CDR3 spans 14 amino acids. V lost 4 bases, J lost 6 bases, and 13 bases lay in between. Written as DNA, the CDR3 is TGTGCCAGCAGTTATCAGGGGATGGGTCAGCCCCAGCATTTG. Protein sequence: CASSYQGMGQPQHL.

The rearrangement links TRBV29-1 to TRBJ2-2; either TRBD1 or TRBD2 may fit D (6 bases each). Germline V gene data show CDR1 as SQVTM and CDR2 as ANQGSEA. With 4 bases removed from V and 3 bases from J, the gap between germline ends came to 15 bases. This CDR3 has 15 amino acids. The CDR3 DNA sequence: TGCAGCGTTGGAAACGGGGGCTACTACACCGGGGAGCTGTTTTTT. Residues: CSVGNGGYYTGELFF.

This chain links TRBV24-1 with TRBJ2-5; maybe TRBD2 (6 bases). The CDR3 is 14 amino acids. Trimming pared 7 bases from V and 2 bases from J, leaving 13 bases between. In germline, CDR1 is KGHDR, CDR2 SFDVKD. The CDR3 nucleotides are TGTGCCACCAGAAGCGGCGGGATTCAAGAGACCCAGTACTTC. Translated: CATRSGGIQETQYF.

V usage is TRBV12-3 or TRBV12-4 and J usage is TRBJ1-2; D perhaps matches TRBD1 (5 bases). Trimming removed 7 bases at V and 2 bases at J, with 14 bases between. This CDR3 has 14 residues. The CDR3 loop is CASKTNGANYGYTF. The CDR3 region has the DNA TGTGCCAGCAAAACCAACGGGGCCAACTATGGCTACACCTTC.